This T cell receptor (beta chain) comes out of a study of radiotherapy plus CTLA-4 blockade in lung cancer. The wider study: Disease control was present in 25% to 35% of patients, and objective responses in 15% to 20%. Study results and limitations: Alongside interferon-beta, early blood T cell clone dynamics were reportedly the best predictor of response. The study found tumor-derived TCR clones expanded in blood after radiotherapy plus ipilimumab.

This CDR3 contains 18 residues. The V gene's germline CDR1 is SGHAT and CDR2 FQDESV (reference sequence). V dropped 4 bases and J dropped 1; count of bases not matched to a gene: 11. Here immunoSEQ multiplex PCR was the method, and the copy in TCRdb shows in-frame clones only, minus some. The data contain over 30,000 clones, over 60% of them singletons. Comments on this clone: The antigen is undetermined.

Focal radiation with ipilimumab CTLA-4 blockade was given to patients with chemo-refractory metastatic non-small-cell lung cancer. The chain couples TRBV11-1 to TRBJ2-2, with TRBD2 matching over 8 bases. The sequenced sample was peripheral blood, obtained from a patient treated with radiotherapy plus ipilimumab. The receptor's source is a human donor with non-small cell lung cancer whose response to radiotherapy plus ipilimumab could not be evaluated. The CDR3 nucleotides read TGTGCCAGCAGCTCGGGGGGGAGAGGGAAGGGGAACACCGGGGAGCTGTTTTTT. Translated, it gives CASSSGGRGKGNTGELFF.